This T cell receptor beta chain was retrieved from a study of T cells expressing NK-cell markers. At the level of the study: According to the study, TCR beta repertoires originated from sorted CD3+CD56+NKG2C+, CD3+CD56+NKG2C- and CD3+CD56-NKG2C+ T cells.

Study conclusions and caveats: These same clonotypes (in a few donors) also led the CD3+CD56-NKG2C+ fraction.

As concerns this clonotype: Its antigen is still unknown.

TCRdb reprocessed the 5' RACE reads; each CDR3 protein has one entry and no DNA is given. The sample has under 500,000 distinct CDR3 sequences. The CDR3 loop spans 12 amino acids. CDR1 and CDR2 (germline): SGHAT, FQNNGV. The receptor was derived from a woman between 18 and 70 years old in good health. This rearrangement joins TRBV11-2 to TRBJ2-1. The sequenced sample was blood T cells: a sorted CD56 or NKG2C T cell subset, CD4+ or CD8+ T cells, or bulk PBMC T cells (not recorded which). Here the CDR3 reads CASSQQYNEQFF.